This T cell receptor beta chain was retrieved from a study of cytomegalovirus exposure and HLA in healthy donors. V lost 4 bases to trimming and J lost 6 bases; unmatched junction nucleotides: 10. CDR1 is SGDLS, CDR2 YYNGEE, per germline. The CDR3 loop spans 15 amino acids. The protocol was immunoSEQ multiplex PCR, while the TCRdb copy is restricted to in-frame clones and leaves out a portion. The sample carries more than 140,000 clones, roughly 89% recorded once. A word on this clone: The antigen remains undetermined.

Whole-study results and caveats: In vitro, a few CMV-associated chains proved specific for CMV antigens.

V is TRBV9 and J is TRBJ1-2, with 9 bases lining up with TRBD1. This receptor was taken from a woman younger than 30 in good health and CMV-seropositive. Source material: PBMCs. The CDR3 loop is CASSPRTGERDGYTF. As DNA, the CDR3 is TGTGCCAGCAGCCCTCGGACAGGGGAGCGTGATGGCTACACCTTC.